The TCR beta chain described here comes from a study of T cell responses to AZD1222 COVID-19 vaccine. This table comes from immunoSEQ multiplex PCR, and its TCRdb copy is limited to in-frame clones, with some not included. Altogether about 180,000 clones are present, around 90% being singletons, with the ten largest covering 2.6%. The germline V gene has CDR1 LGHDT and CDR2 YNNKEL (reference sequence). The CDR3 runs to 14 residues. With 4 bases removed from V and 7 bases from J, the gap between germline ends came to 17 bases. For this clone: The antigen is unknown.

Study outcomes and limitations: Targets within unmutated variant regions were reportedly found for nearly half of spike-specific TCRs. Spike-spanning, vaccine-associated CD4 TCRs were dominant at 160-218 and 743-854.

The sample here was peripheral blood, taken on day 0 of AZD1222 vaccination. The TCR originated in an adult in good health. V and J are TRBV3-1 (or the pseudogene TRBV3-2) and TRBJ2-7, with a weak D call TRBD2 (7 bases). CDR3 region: CASSLRGGSQEQYF. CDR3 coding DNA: TGTGCCAGCAGCCTTAGGGGGGGATCGCAAGAGCAGTACTTC.